The next 14 T cell receptor beta chains were all read from a single sample in a study of identifying expanded T cells in peripheral blood (dated by TCRdb to between 2018 and 2020). Libraries were made using the immunoSEQ multiplex PCR assay. Here the immuneACCESS table is served through TCRdb, limited to in-frame sequences with V and J called. Missing clones are a known gap in these copies; in checked studies unresolved V genes cover under half, and the rest lacks a known reason. The sample table holds about 110,000 clones, of which roughly 89% were seen once. The top ten clones comprise about 16% of the sample. The sample consisted of blood. These receptor sequences come from a person between 18 and 75 years old in good health.

The chain recombines TRBV2 with TRBJ1-1, with TRBD1 matching 7 bases. The CDR3 runs 14 residues. Germline CDR1 SNHLY, CDR2 FYNNEI. V was pared by 8 bases and J by 0 bases, with 6 bases of the junction left unmatched. CDR3 amino acids: CASGTGVLNTEAFF. In nucleotides, the CDR3 is TGTGCCAGCGGAACAGGGGTACTGAACACTGAAGCTTTCTTT.

The chain uses TRBV6-5 and TRBJ1-5; possibly TRBD1 for D (6 bases). V was clipped by 6 bases and J by 1 base, with 10 bases between them. Germline CDR1 reads MNHEY; CDR2 reads SVGAGI. The CDR3 consists of 14 residues. CDR3 DNA: TGTGCCAGCAGCATGACAGGAAGCAATCAGCCCCAGCATTTT. Translation: CASSMTGSNQPQHF.

The chain couples TRBV7-2 to TRBJ2-1; D call uncertain. In germline, CDR1 is SGHTA, CDR2 FQGNSA. The CDR3 runs to 14 residues. Trimming pared 1 base from V and 4 bases from J, leaving 8 bases between. This chain's CDR3 is CASSLEQPYNEQFF. CDR3 coding DNA: TGTGCCAGCAGCTTAGAACAGCCATACAATGAGCAGTTCTTC.

The CDR3: CASSEQGISSYEQYF. CDR3 in DNA: TGTGCCAGCAGTGAACAGGGCATTAGCTCCTACGAGCAGTACTTC. The chain is built from TRBV6-1 and TRBJ2-7, with D perhaps matching TRBD1 (5 bases). Germline V gene data show CDR1 as MNHNS and CDR2 as SASEGT. The CDR3 is 15 amino acids. V lost 2 bases, J lost 0 bases, and 11 bases lay in between.

This clone was seen a few times. The V gene is TRBV18, the J gene TRBJ1-5; unclear D gene. CDR3 length: 13 residues. The germline gives CDR1 KGHSH, CDR2 LQKENI. V shed 2 bases and J shed 0 bases, with 2 bases lying between them. The CDR3 region has the DNA TGTGCCAGCTCACCATCTAGCAATCAGCCCCAGCATTTT. It yields the protein CASSPSSNQPQHF.

The J gene is TRBJ1-1, the V gene TRBV6-5; possibly TRBD1 for D (6 bases). Trimming removed 2 bases from V and 5 bases from J, with 12 bases in between. Looked up from germline, CDR1 is MNHEY and CDR2 is SVGAGI. The CDR3 consists of 14 residues. The CDR3 nucleotides are TGTGCCAGCAGTTACACAGGGAAATTAACTGAAGCTTTCTTT. It encodes CASSYTGKLTEAFF.

The chain links TRBV5-1 to TRBJ2-2; D is unresolved. This CDR3 has 11 amino acids. In germline, CDR1 is SGHRS, CDR2 YFSETQ. The V gene lost 4 bases and the J gene lost 5 bases, with 3 bases spanning the gap. In nucleotides, the CDR3 is TGCGCCAGCAGCGGGACCGGGGAGCTGTTTTTT. Translation: CASSGTGELFF.

The chain has TRBV30 and TRBJ1-3, with no clear D. The V gene's germline CDR1 is GTSNPN and CDR2 SVGIG (reference sequence). V was cut by 0 bases and J by 2 bases, with 8 bases left in between. The CDR3 loop spans 14 amino acids. CDR3 loop: CAWSVGVPGNTIYF. In nucleotides, the CDR3 is TGTGCCTGGAGTGTAGGTGTGCCTGGAAACACCATATATTTT. Looking up the rest from reference TRBV30 and TRBJ1-3 gives the full variable domain: SQTIHQWPATLVQPVGSPLSLECTVEGTSNPNLYWYRQAAGRGLQLLFYSVGIGQISSEVPQNLSASRPQDRQFILSSKKLLLSDSGFYLCAWSVGVPGNTIYFGEGSWLTVV.

V usage is TRBV7-9 and J usage is TRBJ2-5; D may match TRBD1 or TRBD2 (7 bases each). CDR1 SEHNR and CDR2 FQNEAQ come from the germline V gene (reference sequence). V was clipped by 5 bases and J by 5 bases, with 21 bases between them. The CDR3 has 16 residues. CDR3 sequence reads: CASSGRGGIAEETQYF. CDR3 DNA: TGTGCCAGCAGCGGCAGGGGGGGTATAGCGGAGGAGACCCAGTACTTC.

This clone was detected only once. The chain employs TRBV9 and TRBJ2-3, with 7 bases matching TRBD2. Germline assignment: CDR1 SGDLS and CDR2 YYNGEE. CDR3 length: 17 residues. Losses at the gene ends were 2 bases for V and 4 bases for J; bases not matched to a gene: 13. The CDR3, as DNA: TGTGCCAGCAGCGTCGGGATTGGACTAGGCGTGTCAGATACGCAGTATTTT. Its translation: CASSVGIGLGVSDTQYF.

The rearrangement joins TRBV7-8 to TRBJ2-2; 8 bases map to TRBD2. After removal of 2 bases from V and 3 bases from J, the junction contained 2 bases not matched to a gene. Looked up from germline, CDR1 is SGHVS and CDR2 is FQNEAQ. The CDR3 consists of 15 residues. CDR3 region: CASSLMRGDTGELFF. As DNA, the CDR3 is TGTGCCAGCAGCTTAATGCGGGGGGACACCGGGGAGCTGTTTTTT. The whole variable domain, filled in from reference TRBV7-8 and TRBJ2-2, reads GAGVSQSPRYKVAKRGQDVALRCDPISGHVSLFWYQQALGQGPEFLTYFQNEAQLDKSGLPSDRFFAERPEGSVSTLKIQRTQQEDSAVYLCASSLMRGDTGELFFGEGSRLTVL.

This clone was detected only once. V gene TRBV2 combines with J gene TRBJ2-1, with 12 positions matching TRBD2. Germline V gene lookup returns CDR1 SNHLY and CDR2 FYNNEI. V dropped 7 bases and J dropped 12; count of bases not matched to a gene: 13. CDR3 length: 15 residues. Here the CDR3 reads CASNPTSGGGTLQFF. The CDR3 DNA is TGTGCCAGCAATCCGACTAGCGGGGGAGGTACTTTGCAGTTCTTC.

This clone has only one observation. This chain links TRBV7-9 with TRBJ2-5; tentative D call: TRBD1 (6 bases). V lost 6 bases and J lost 9, with 20 bases in between. CDR1 is SEHNR and CDR2 is FQNEAQ in the germline V gene (reference sequence). This CDR3 is 14 amino acids long. CDR3 sequence: CASRRPGVSGPQYF. The CDR3, as DNA: TGTGCCAGCAGACGACCAGGGGTCTCCGGGCCCCAGTACTTC. Combining the CDR3 with reference TRBV7-9 and TRBJ2-5 gives the whole variable domain DTGVSQNPRHKITKRGQNVTFRCDPISEHNRLYWYRQTLGQGPEFLTYFQNEAQLEKSRLLSDRFSAERPKGSFSTLEIQRTEQGDSAMYLCASRRPGVSGPQYFGPGTRLLVL.

J is TRBJ1-5 and V is TRBV5-1; TRBD1 is a possible D gene (5 bases). Trimming stripped 2 bases from V and 6 bases from J, with 12 bases between. Germline V gene sequence: CDR1 SGHRS, CDR2 YFSETQ. The CDR3 sequence is 14 residues long. The CDR3 region has the DNA TGCGCCAGCAGCTTAAGTGGTGGGGGTCAGCCCCAGCATTTT. Its translation is CASSLSGGGQPQHF. Full variable domain (remainder filled in from reference TRBV5-1 and TRBJ1-5): KAGVTQTPRYLIKTRGQQVTLSCSPISGHRSVSWYQQTPGQGLQFLFEYFSETQRNKGNFPGRFSGRQFSNSRSEMNVSTLELGDSALYLCASSLSGGGQPQHFGDGTRLSIL.